This is a list of T cell receptor beta chains from one sample in a study of T cell clonotyping in hematopoietic cell transplantation. Using immunoSEQ multiplex PCR, the repertoire was profiled, and TCRdb retains in-frame clones only, with some absent. The sample carries about 76,000 clones, about 96% recorded once. Specimen: peripheral blood mononuclear cells, collected before stem cell transplant. These receptors were obtained from a woman aged 50 to 60 with acute myeloid leukemia. Some clones in this sample may be carry-over from other donors' samples. Each CDR3 is given with its conserved first and last residue. The order of the fields is J gene, clone size, D gene, V gene, CDR3 protein, CDR3 DNA. The D gene is left open where the match is weak. Only part of the rows carry a size: once, few, many, or a class if the clone is expanded.

j_call: TRBJ2-3; clone_size: NA; d_call: NA; v_call: TRBV28; cdr3_aa: CASRTRFGTDTQYF; cdr3_nt: TGTGCCAGCAGGACTAGGTTCGGCACAGATACGCAGTATTTT
j_call: TRBJ1-1; clone_size: NA; d_call: NA; v_call: TRBV5-1; cdr3_aa: CASRPSAGSTEAFF; cdr3_nt: TGCGCCAGCAGGCCCTCGGCCGGCAGCACTGAAGCTTTCTTT
j_call: TRBJ1-3; clone_size: NA; d_call: NA; v_call: TRBV19; cdr3_aa: CASSMVQGSGNTIYF; cdr3_nt: TGTGCCAGTAGTATGGTCCAGGGCTCTGGAAACACCATATATTTT
j_call: TRBJ2-7; clone_size: NA; d_call: NA; v_call: TRBV25-1; cdr3_aa: CASRGTALYEQYF; cdr3_nt: TGTGCCAGCAGGGGGACGGCCCTATACGAGCAGTACTTC
j_call: TRBJ1-6; clone_size: NA; d_call: TRBD1; v_call: TRBV5-4; cdr3_aa: CASSLDRGNSPLHF; cdr3_nt: TGTGCCAGCAGCCTGGACAGGGGTAATTCACCCCTCCACTTT
j_call: TRBJ2-3; clone_size: NA; d_call: TRBD1; v_call: TRBV5-1; cdr3_aa: CASSSGQVTDTQYF; cdr3_nt: TGCGCCAGCAGCTCGGGACAGGTCACAGATACGCAGTATTTT
j_call: TRBJ2-5; clone_size: once; d_call: NA; v_call: TRBV20-1; cdr3_aa: CSARRETQYF; cdr3_nt: TGCAGTGCTAGACGAGAGACCCAGTACTTC
j_call: TRBJ2-3; clone_size: NA; d_call: NA; v_call: TRBV11-2; cdr3_aa: CASSQRTISSTDTQYF; cdr3_nt: TGTGCCAGCAGTCAACGGACTATCTCTAGCACAGATACGCAGTATTTT
j_call: TRBJ2-2; clone_size: NA; d_call: TRBD1; v_call: TRBV10-2; cdr3_aa: CASSDMTGGSGELFF; cdr3_nt: TGCGCCAGCAGTGATATGACAGGGGGTTCCGGGGAGCTGTTTTTT
j_call: TRBJ1-2; clone_size: NA; d_call: NA; v_call: TRBV5-1; cdr3_aa: CASSLVNGYGYTF; cdr3_nt: TGCGCCAGCAGCTTGGTTAACGGGTATGGCTACACCTTC
j_call: TRBJ1-2; clone_size: NA; d_call: NA; v_call: TRBV5-4; cdr3_aa: CASSHGGERTGGGYTF; cdr3_nt: TGTGCCAGCAGCCACGGAGGGGAGAGGACGGGTGGAGGCTACACCTTC
j_call: TRBJ2-1; clone_size: NA; d_call: TRBD2; v_call: TRBV6-1; cdr3_aa: CASSERPSGIHNEQFF; cdr3_nt: TGTGCCAGCAGTGAACGCCCTAGCGGGATCCACAATGAGCAGTTCTTC
j_call: TRBJ2-5; clone_size: NA; d_call: NA; v_call: TRBV30; cdr3_aa: CAWSVLETQYF; cdr3_nt: TGTGCCTGGAGTGTACTGGAGACCCAGTACTTC
j_call: TRBJ1-1; clone_size: few; d_call: NA; v_call: TRBV2; cdr3_aa: CASSAGITEAFF; cdr3_nt: TGTGCCAGCAGTGCGGGGATCACTGAAGCTTTCTTT
j_call: TRBJ2-7; clone_size: NA; d_call: TRBD2; v_call: TRBV4-1; cdr3_aa: CASSRGTSGDYEQYF; cdr3_nt: TGCGCCAGCAGCCGTGGGACTAGCGGGGACTACGAGCAGTACTTC
j_call: TRBJ2-1; clone_size: once; d_call: NA; v_call: TRBV6-1; cdr3_aa: CASSAGTTGRIYNEQFF; cdr3_nt: TGTGCCAGCAGTGCAGGGACGACAGGGAGGATCTACAATGAGCAGTTCTTC
j_call: TRBJ2-7; clone_size: NA; d_call: TRBD1; v_call: TRBV5-1; cdr3_aa: CASGQTGGLYEQYF; cdr3_nt: TGCGCCAGCGGCCAGACAGGGGGCCTGTACGAGCAGTACTTC
j_call: TRBJ2-2; clone_size: NA; d_call: NA; v_call: TRBV5-1; cdr3_aa: CASSLESTGELFF; cdr3_nt: TGCGCCAGCAGCTTGGAATCCACCGGGGAGCTGTTTTTT
j_call: TRBJ2-1; clone_size: NA; d_call: TRBD2; v_call: TRBV4-1; cdr3_aa: CASSQGLLSASGLREQFF; cdr3_nt: TGCGCCAGCAGCCAAGGGTTGTTGTCGGCTAGCGGCTTAAGGGAGCAGTTCTTC
j_call: TRBJ1-2; clone_size: NA; d_call: TRBD1; v_call: TRBV19; cdr3_aa: CATRQGGNYGYTF; cdr3_nt: TGTGCCACTAGACAGGGGGGAAACTATGGCTACACCTTC
j_call: TRBJ2-7; clone_size: NA; d_call: NA; v_call: TRBV7-6; cdr3_aa: CASSLQESYEQYF; cdr3_nt: TGTGCCAGCAGCTTACAGGAATCCTACGAGCAGTACTTC
j_call: TRBJ1-2; clone_size: NA; d_call: TRBD1; v_call: TRBV27; cdr3_aa: CASSFGVGRGLYGYTF; cdr3_nt: TGTGCCAGCAGTTTTGGGGTCGGCAGGGGGCTATATGGCTACACCTTC
j_call: TRBJ1-5; clone_size: NA; d_call: TRBD1; v_call: TRBV19; cdr3_aa: CASSIDRGSNQPQHF; cdr3_nt: TGTGCCAGTAGTATTGACAGGGGCAGCAATCAGCCCCAGCATTTT